The 27 T cell receptor beta chains in this list originate from one sample, sequenced in a study of T cells after yellow fever vaccination. TCRdb reprocessed the 5' RACE reads with MiXCR, giving one entry per CDR3 protein. The sample has 300,000 to 350,000 distinct CDR3 sequences; less than 9.5% are singletons. The sequencing used PBMCs, collected about 49 days after the first yellow fever vaccination. The receptors were gathered from a young man who received the YFV17D yellow fever vaccine.

J is TRBJ2-1 and V is TRBV7-9, with D hard to call. Germline CDR1 is SEHNR and CDR2 is FQNEAQ (reference sequence). The germline V and J ends were trimmed by 3 bases and 5 bases, with 11 bases remaining between them. The CDR3 covers 14 residues. CDR3 amino acids: CASSFGVVDNEQFF. DNA of the CDR3: TGTGCCAGCAGCTTTGGGGTCGTTGACAATGAGCAGTTCTTC.

This clonotype was counted only a few times. The chain links TRBV6-1 to TRBJ1-2; 9 bases align to TRBD1. The CDR3 consists of 15 residues. Losses at the gene ends were 4 bases for V and 8 bases for J; bases not matched to a gene: 11. Germline values: CDR1 MNHNS, CDR2 SASEGT. In nucleotides, the CDR3 is TGTGCCAGCAGTGTCCTAGGGACAGGGATTTCCGGCTACACCTTC. Protein: CASSVLGTGISGYTF.

The chain joins TRBV5-8 to TRBJ1-4; the D gene is possibly TRBD1 (5 bases). Germline lookup yields CDR1 SGHTS and CDR2 YDEGEE. Trimming removed 5 bases at V and 7 bases at J, with 12 bases between. The CDR3 sequence is 13 residues long. This CDR3 reads CASRIQGFEKLFF. Here the CDR3 DNA reads TGTGCCAGCAGAATTCAGGGATTTGAAAAACTGTTTTTT.

CDR3 coding DNA: TGTGCCAGCAAATCCGAGAGCTCCTATAATTCACCCCTCCACTTT. This gives the protein CASKSESSYNSPLHF. The V call is TRBV5-4, the J call TRBJ1-6; D not certain. This CDR3 comprises 15 residues. Germline V gene lookup returns CDR1 SGHNT and CDR2 YYREEE (reference sequence). V shed 6 bases and J shed 0 bases, with 10 bases lying between them.

DNA of the CDR3: TGCGCCAGCAGCCAAAGGACGGGGGTACGGGAGCAGTACTTC. It specifies CASSQRTGVREQYF. The rearrangement uses TRBV5-1 and TRBJ2-7; the D gene is possibly TRBD2 (6 bases). Germline-derived CDR1 and CDR2 are SGHRS and YFSETQ. The CDR3 length is 14 residues. The ends were cut back, 4 bases at V and 7 bases at J, with 18 bases in the middle.

This clonotype was recorded a few times. This rearrangement joins TRBV19 to TRBJ1-1, with unresolved D. CDR1 is LNHDA and CDR2 is SQIVND in the germline V gene (reference sequence). The CDR3 spans 14 residues. With 3 bases removed from V and 0 bases from J, the gap between germline ends came to 8 bases. The CDR3 bases are TGTGCCAGTAGTATCGGCAGAGTGAACACTGAAGCTTTCTTT. This encodes CASSIGRVNTEAFF.

Ten or more counts support this clonotype. The chain couples TRBV12-3 or TRBV12-4 to TRBJ2-7; D uncertain. The CDR3 contains 17 residues. V was shortened by 4 bases and J by 3 bases, with 22 bases between the two germline ends. The CDR3 region has the DNA TGTGCCAGCAGTTGGACGCGCCCTCCTCGCCTATTCTACGAGCAGTACTTC. It codes for CASSWTRPPRLFYEQYF.

A few counts support this clonotype. The chain couples TRBV7-9 to TRBJ2-1, with TRBD2 matching over 9 bases. Looked up from germline, CDR1 is SEHNR and CDR2 is FQNEAQ (reference sequence). Trimming cost V 1 base and J 7 bases; bases outside gene matches: 5. The CDR3 consists of 15 residues. The CDR3, as DNA: TGTGCCAGCAGCTTAGTAGCGGGGGATGGAAATGAGCAGTTCTTC. It translates to CASSLVAGDGNEQFF.

The chain carries TRBV12-3 or TRBV12-4 and TRBJ2-2; 10 bases are a match to TRBD2. The CDR3 is made up of 15 amino acids. V lost 6 bases and J lost 3; bases outside the gene matches: 4. CDR3 region: CASRVGLAYTGELFF. The CDR3 region has the DNA TGTGCCAGCAGGGTGGGACTAGCGTACACCGGGGAGCTGTTTTTT.

This clonotype was seen only a few times. The chain recombines TRBV20-1 with TRBJ2-3, with D uncertain. Looked up from germline, CDR1 is DFQATT and CDR2 is SNEGSKA (reference sequence). The CDR3 is 14 residues long. V gave up 1 base and J gave up 0 bases, with 8 bases separating them. The CDR3, as DNA: TGCAGTGCTAGAGTGCTTACTAGCACAGATACGCAGTATTTT. It codes for CSARVLTSTDTQYF.

This chain uses TRBV20-1 with TRBJ1-5, with D unclear. V dropped 3 bases and J dropped 2 bases, with 8 bases sitting between them. The CDR3 consists of 13 residues. Per the germline V gene, CDR1 is DFQATT and CDR2 is SNEGSKA (reference sequence). The CDR3 DNA is TGCAGTGCTAGCTTTGGAGGCAATCAGCCCCAGCATTTT. This translates into CSASFGGNQPQHF.

The rearrangement links TRBV5-1 to TRBJ1-4, with D tentatively TRBD1 (5 bases). Per the germline V gene, CDR1 is SGHRS and CDR2 is YFSETQ. V shed 4 bases and J shed 4 bases, with 14 bases lying between them. The CDR3 spans 15 residues. As DNA, the CDR3 is TGCGCCAGCAGCATTCCGGGACGGTTTAATGAAAAACTGTTTTTT. Translating gives CASSIPGRFNEKLFF.

The chain combines TRBV11-1 with TRBJ2-1; TRBD1 matches at 8 bases. The CDR3 sequence is 17 residues long. V trimming: 3 bases; J trimming: 2 bases; junction bases outside the gene matches: 9. CDR1 and CDR2 (germline): SGHAT, FQDESV (reference sequence). CDR3: CASSFSGGQGPYNEQFF. In nucleotides, the CDR3 is TGTGCCAGCAGCTTTAGCGGAGGACAGGGACCCTACAATGAGCAGTTCTTC.

V gene TRBV25-1 combines with J gene TRBJ2-3; weak D call: TRBD2 (7 bases). V was shortened by 3 bases and J by 1 base, with 14 bases between the two germline ends. The CDR3 has 16 amino acids. Germline CDR1 MGHDK, CDR2 SYGVNS. CDR3 nucleotide sequence: TGTGCCAGCAGTGACCCCGGGGGGCCAGGCACAGATACGCAGTATTTT. Its protein is CASSDPGGPGTDTQYF.

This clonotype was observed many times. The chain recombines TRBV6-4 with TRBJ2-3, with 8 bases fitting TRBD2. CDR1 MRHNA and CDR2 SNTAGT come from the germline V gene. This CDR3 spans 15 amino acids. J was trimmed by 4 bases and V by 3 bases; bases with no gene match: 6. In DNA, the CDR3 is TGTGCCAGCAGTGAAACCGGGGGGGCCGCAGATACGCAGTATTTT. Its translation: CASSETGGAADTQYF.

The chain combines TRBV19 with TRBJ2-2; D is undetermined. The CDR3 runs to 14 residues. Germline V lookup: CDR1 LNHDA, CDR2 SQIVND (reference sequence). Trimming shortened V by 3 bases and J by 2 bases, and 7 bases separated the two germline ends. CDR3 in amino acids: CASSIIPNTGELFF. As DNA, the CDR3 is TGTGCCAGTAGTATTATCCCCAACACCGGGGAGCTGTTTTTT.

Only a few counts were recorded for this clonotype. This chain links TRBV19 with TRBJ1-1; D not resolved. V was trimmed by 8 bases and J by 3 bases, leaving 7 bases between them. CDR1 and CDR2 from the germline V gene are LNHDA and SQIVND (reference sequence). The CDR3 extends over 11 amino acids. The CDR3 bases are TGTGCCAGTCTCCTGGACACTGAAGCTTTCTTT. It yields the protein CASLLDTEAFF. Full variable domain (outside the CDR3, taken from reference TRBV19 and TRBJ1-1): DGGITQSPKYLFRKEGQNVTLSCEQNLNHDAMYWYRQDPGQGLRLIYYSQIVNDFQKGDIAEGYSVSREKKESFPLTVTSAQKNPTAFYLCASLLDTEAFFGQGTRLTVV.

The V call is TRBV12-5, the J call TRBJ2-5, with 9 bases fitting TRBD2. V lost 4 bases, J lost 0 bases, and 6 bases stayed unmatched. The CDR3 loop spans 16 amino acids. Germline V lookup: CDR1 LGHNT, CDR2 FRNRAP. In DNA, the CDR3 is TGTGCTAGTGGTTCCGGAGTAGCGGGGGACCAAGAGACCCAGTACTTC. This codes for CASGSGVAGDQETQYF.

This clonotype was seen a handful of times. The V call is TRBV27, the J call TRBJ2-7; a possible D gene is TRBD2 (5 bases). V was trimmed by 2 bases and J by 3 bases, leaving 11 bases between them. CDR3 length: 14 residues. Germline loops: CDR1 MNHEY, CDR2 SMNVEV (reference sequence). Here the CDR3 DNA reads TGTGCCAGCAGTTTAAGAGGGAGTCGCTACGAGCAGTACTTC. It codes for CASSLRGSRYEQYF.

This clonotype was observed a handful of times. V is TRBV7-2 and J is TRBJ1-4; D not resolved. The germline gives CDR1 SGHTA, CDR2 FQGNSA. Deletions cut 4 bases from V and 6 bases from J, with 12 bases between. This CDR3 has 14 amino acids. The CDR3 sequence: CASSSGIRDEKLFF. The CDR3 DNA is TGTGCCAGCAGCTCGGGCATAAGGGATGAAAAACTGTTTTTT.

The chain uses TRBV11-1 and TRBJ2-4, with TRBD2 matching over 7 bases. V shed 5 bases and J 0 bases; nucleotides not matched to a gene: 4. CDR3 length: 15 residues. The germline gives CDR1 SGHAT, CDR2 FQDESV (reference sequence). The CDR3 loop reads CASSPPGGAKNIQYF. The CDR3 nucleotides read TGTGCCAGCAGCCCCCCGGGGGGAGCCAAAAACATTCAGTACTTC.

This clonotype turned up a few times. This rearrangement joins TRBV5-1 to TRBJ2-3; D might be TRBD1 (6 bases). CDR3 length equals 16 residues. Per germline, CDR1 SGHRS and CDR2 YFSETQ. Trimming removed 0 bases at V and 7 bases at J, with 18 bases between. This CDR3 reads CASSLAGQGSSNTQYF. Written as DNA, the CDR3 is TGCGCCAGCAGCTTGGCCGGGCAGGGGAGTTCGAATACGCAGTATTTT.

Comments on this clonotype: Likely a read error: the CDR3 ends without its conserved phenylalanine or tryptophan. The rearrangement joins TRBV20-1 to TRBJ2-1; D is unclear. This CDR3 is 12 amino acids long. V was pared by 0 bases and J by 9 bases, with 9 bases between. Looked up from germline, CDR1 is DFQATT and CDR2 is SNEGSKA (reference sequence). The chain's CDR3 is CSARDRRSEQFY. For the CDR3, the DNA is TGCAGTGCTAGAGATAGGCGTAGTGAGCAGTTCTAC.

Only a few counts were recorded for this clonotype. V usage is TRBV7-8 and J usage is TRBJ2-1; D call uncertain. The CDR3 spans 12 residues. From germline, CDR1 is SGHVS and CDR2 FQNEAQ. V was clipped by 5 bases and J by 8 bases, with 10 bases between them. DNA for the CDR3: TGTGCCAGCAGCCCTAACACGGATGAGCAGTTCTTC. Residues: CASSPNTDEQFF.

This clonotype was found a few times. CDR3 protein: CASSLAGRAETQYF. The CDR3 coding sequence is TGTGCCAGCAGCTTAGCCGGACGGGCGGAGACCCAGTACTTC. The V and J genes are TRBV7-2 and TRBJ2-5, with D unresolved. The CDR3 is 14 residues long. Between the trimmed V and J ends, which lost 0 bases and 5 bases, there was a span of 10 bases. From germline, CDR1 is SGHTA and CDR2 FQGNSA. The variable domain in full, with the rest retrieved from reference TRBV7-2 and TRBJ2-5, is GAGVSQSPSNKVTEKGKDVELRCDPISGHTALYWYRQSLGQGLEFLIYFQGNSAPDKSGLPSDRFSAERTGGSVSTLTIQRTQQEDSAVYLCASSLAGRAETQYFGPGTRLLVL.

Only a few counts were recorded for this clonotype. The V and J genes are TRBV7-8 and TRBJ2-5; tentatively, D is TRBD1 (6 bases). Trimming stripped 4 bases from V and 1 base from J, with 10 bases between. The CDR3 extends over 14 amino acids. CDR1 SGHVS and CDR2 FQNEAQ come from the germline V gene. The DNA of the CDR3 is TGTGCCAGCAGCTCCACAGGGCCCCAAGAGACCCAGTACTTC. As protein: CASSSTGPQETQYF.

This clonotype has more than one count but fewer than ten. The V call is TRBV7-6, the J call TRBJ2-4; TRBD2 might be the D (6 bases). V was pared by 4 bases and J by 3 bases, with 19 bases between. The CDR3 has 17 residues. Germline CDR1 SGHVS, CDR2 FNYEAQ. The CDR3 bases are TGTGCCAGCAGCTCGGGCTGGCGGGGAACGGGCAAAAACATTCAGTACTTC. Protein sequence: CASSSGWRGTGKNIQYF.